This T cell receptor (beta chain) was profiled in a study of neurological immune-mediated disorders. This clonotype was detected ten times or more. As yet, its antigen is unknown. The study's findings and limits: The phylogenetic placement of 18 of 34 multiple sclerosis patients' repertoires in one related-CDR3 cluster constitutes a possible signature.

The cDNA was synthesized by means of template-switch 5'RACE, which was carried out with 10-nucleotide random UMIs. TCRdb used MiXCR to reprocess the 5' RACE reads, holding one entry per CDR3 protein. This table holds some 43,000 distinct CDR3 sequences, 2.5% found once. Unsorted libraries came from 2 million PBMCs stored at -80 °C. CDR3 length: 13 amino acids. Sequencing was carried out using PBMCs. V is TRBV21-1 and J is TRBJ1-2; the D call TRBD1 from the table was never checked on the DNA. TRBV21-1 is given as a pseudogene. The clonotype comes from a man aged 25 to 40 with multiple sclerosis. The CDR3 protein is CASSWGVRYGYTF. CDR3 nucleotides: TGTGCCAGCAGCTGGGGGGTGCGCTATGGCTACACCTTC.